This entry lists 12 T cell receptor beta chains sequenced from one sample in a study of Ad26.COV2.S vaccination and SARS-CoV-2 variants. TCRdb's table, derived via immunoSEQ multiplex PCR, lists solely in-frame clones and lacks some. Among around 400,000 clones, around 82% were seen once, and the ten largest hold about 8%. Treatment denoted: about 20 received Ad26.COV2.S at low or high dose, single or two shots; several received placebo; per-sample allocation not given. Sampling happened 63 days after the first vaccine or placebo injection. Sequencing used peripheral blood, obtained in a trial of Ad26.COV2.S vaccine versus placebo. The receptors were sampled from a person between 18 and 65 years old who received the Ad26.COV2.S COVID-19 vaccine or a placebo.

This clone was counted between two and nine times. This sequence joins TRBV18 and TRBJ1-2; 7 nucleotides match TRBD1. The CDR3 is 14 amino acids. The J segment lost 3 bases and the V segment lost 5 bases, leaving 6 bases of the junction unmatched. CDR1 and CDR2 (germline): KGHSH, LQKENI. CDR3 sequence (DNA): TGTGCCAGCTCAACCGGGACAGTGGACTATGGCTACACCTTC. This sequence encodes CASSTGTVDYGYTF.

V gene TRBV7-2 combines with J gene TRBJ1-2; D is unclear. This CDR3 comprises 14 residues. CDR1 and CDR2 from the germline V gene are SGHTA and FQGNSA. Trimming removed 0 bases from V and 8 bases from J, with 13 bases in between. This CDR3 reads CASSLALTAGGYTF. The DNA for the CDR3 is TGTGCCAGCAGCTTAGCTTTGACCGCCGGAGGCTACACCTTC.

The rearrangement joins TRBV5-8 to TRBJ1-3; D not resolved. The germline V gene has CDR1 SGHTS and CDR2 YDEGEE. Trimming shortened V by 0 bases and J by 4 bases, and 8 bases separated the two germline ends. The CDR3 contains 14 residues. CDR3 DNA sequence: TGTGCCAGCAGCTTGGGGAGTGGAGGAAACACCATATATTTT. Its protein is CASSLGSGGNTIYF.

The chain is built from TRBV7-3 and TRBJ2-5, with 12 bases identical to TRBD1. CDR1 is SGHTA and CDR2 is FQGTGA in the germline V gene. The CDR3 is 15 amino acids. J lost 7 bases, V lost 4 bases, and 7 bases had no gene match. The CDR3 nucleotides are TGTGCCAGCAGCTCCGGGGGACAGGGGGCTTGGACCCAGTACTTC. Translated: CASSSGGQGAWTQYF. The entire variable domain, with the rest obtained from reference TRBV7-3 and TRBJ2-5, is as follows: GAGVSQTPSNKVTEKGKYVELRCDPISGHTALYWYRQSLGQGPEFLIYFQGTGAADDSGLPNDRFFAVRPEGSVSTLKIQRTERGDSAVYLCASSSGGQGAWTQYFGPGTRLLVL.

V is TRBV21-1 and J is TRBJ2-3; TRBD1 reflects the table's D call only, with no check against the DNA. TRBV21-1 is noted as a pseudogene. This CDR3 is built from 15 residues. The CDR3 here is CASIDRSVRPDTQYF. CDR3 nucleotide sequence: TGTGCCAGCATCGACAGGTCGGTCCGACCAGATACGCAGTATTTT.

CDR3: CASSSSLGLATYNEQFF. Written as DNA, the CDR3 is TGTGCCAGCAGCTCATCTTTGGGACTAGCTACCTACAATGAGCAGTTCTTC. V and J are TRBV5-4 and TRBJ2-1; 9 bases map to TRBD2. CDR1 and CDR2 from the germline V gene are SGHNT and YYREEE (reference sequence). The CDR3 is made up of 17 amino acids. V gave up 3 bases and J gave up 2 bases; unmatched junction bases: 9.

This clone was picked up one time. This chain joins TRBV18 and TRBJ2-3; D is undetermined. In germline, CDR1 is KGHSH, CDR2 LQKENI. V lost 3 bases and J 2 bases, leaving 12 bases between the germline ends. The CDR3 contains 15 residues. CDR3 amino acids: CASSPAFRSTDTQYF. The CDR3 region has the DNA TGTGCCAGCTCACCCGCGTTCAGGTCCACAGATACGCAGTATTTT.

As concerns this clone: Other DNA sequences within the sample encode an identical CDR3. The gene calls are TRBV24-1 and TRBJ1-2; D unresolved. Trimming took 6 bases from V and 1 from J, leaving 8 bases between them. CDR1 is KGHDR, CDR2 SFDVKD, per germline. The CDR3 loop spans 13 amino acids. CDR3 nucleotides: TGTGCCACCAGTCGGGATGGTAACTATGGCTACACCTTC. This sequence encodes CATSRDGNYGYTF.

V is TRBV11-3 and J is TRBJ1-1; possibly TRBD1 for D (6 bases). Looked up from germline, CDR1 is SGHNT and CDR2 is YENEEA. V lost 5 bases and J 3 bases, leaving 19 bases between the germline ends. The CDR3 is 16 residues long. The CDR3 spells CASSPRTVASDTEAFF. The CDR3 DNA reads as TGTGCCAGCAGCCCCAGGACAGTGGCATCGGACACTGAAGCTTTCTTT.

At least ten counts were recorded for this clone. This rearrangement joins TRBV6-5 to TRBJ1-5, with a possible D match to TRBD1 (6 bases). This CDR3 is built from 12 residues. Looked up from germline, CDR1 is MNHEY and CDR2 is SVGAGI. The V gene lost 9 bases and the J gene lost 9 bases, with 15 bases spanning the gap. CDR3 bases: TGTGCCAGTCTTAGGGGGTGGGGGCCCCAGCATTTT. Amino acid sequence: CASLRGWGPQHF.

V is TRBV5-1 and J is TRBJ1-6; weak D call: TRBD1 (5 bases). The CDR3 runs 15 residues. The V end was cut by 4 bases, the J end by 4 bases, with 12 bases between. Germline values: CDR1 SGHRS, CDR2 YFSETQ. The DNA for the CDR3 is TGCGCCAGCAGCCCGGCGGGGGGTTATAATTCACCCCTCCACTTT. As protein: CASSPAGGYNSPLHF.

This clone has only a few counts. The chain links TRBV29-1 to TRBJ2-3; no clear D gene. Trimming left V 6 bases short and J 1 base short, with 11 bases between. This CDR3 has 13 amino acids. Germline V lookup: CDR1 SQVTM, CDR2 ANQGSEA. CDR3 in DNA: TGCAGCGTCAGCGATTGGGGCACAGATACGCAGTATTTT. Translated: CSVSDWGTDTQYF.